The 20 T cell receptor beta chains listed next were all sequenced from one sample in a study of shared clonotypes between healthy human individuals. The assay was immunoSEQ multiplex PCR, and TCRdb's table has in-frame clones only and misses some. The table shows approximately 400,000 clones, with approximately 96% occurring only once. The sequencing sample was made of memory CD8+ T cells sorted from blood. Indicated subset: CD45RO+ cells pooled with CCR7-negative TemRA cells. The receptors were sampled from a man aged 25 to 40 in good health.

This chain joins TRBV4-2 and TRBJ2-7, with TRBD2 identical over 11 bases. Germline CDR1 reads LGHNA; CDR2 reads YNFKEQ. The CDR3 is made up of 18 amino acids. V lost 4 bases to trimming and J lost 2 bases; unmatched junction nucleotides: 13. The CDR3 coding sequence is TGTGCCAGCAGCCCCTACGCTAGCGGGAGGCAGAGGACCTACGAGCAGTACTTC. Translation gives CASSPYASGRQRTYEQYF.

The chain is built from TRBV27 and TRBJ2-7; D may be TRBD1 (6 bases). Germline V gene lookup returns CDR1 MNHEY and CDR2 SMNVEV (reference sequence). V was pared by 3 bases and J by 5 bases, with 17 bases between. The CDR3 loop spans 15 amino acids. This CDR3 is CASSFQGQRGDEQYF. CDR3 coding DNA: TGTGCCAGCAGTTTCCAAGGACAGAGAGGGGACGAGCAGTACTTC.

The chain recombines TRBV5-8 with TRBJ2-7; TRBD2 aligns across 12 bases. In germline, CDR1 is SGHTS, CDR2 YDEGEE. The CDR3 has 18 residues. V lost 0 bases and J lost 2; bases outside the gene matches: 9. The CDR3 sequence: CASSLAFTSGRPPYEQYF. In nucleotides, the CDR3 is TGTGCCAGCAGCTTGGCCTTTACTAGCGGGAGGCCCCCCTACGAGCAGTACTTC. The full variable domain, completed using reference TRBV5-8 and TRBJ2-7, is EAGVTQSPTHLIKTRGQQATLRCSPISGHTSVYWYQQALGLGLQFLLWYDEGEERNRGNFPPRFSGRQFPNYSSELNVNALELEDSALYLCASSLAFTSGRPPYEQYFGPGTRLTVT.

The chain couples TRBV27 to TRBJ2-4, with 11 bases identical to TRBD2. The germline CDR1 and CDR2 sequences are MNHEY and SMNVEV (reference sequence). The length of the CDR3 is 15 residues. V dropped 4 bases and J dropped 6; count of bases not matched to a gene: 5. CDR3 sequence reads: CASSSYSGRANIQYF. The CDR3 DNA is TGTGCCAGCAGTTCTTATAGCGGGAGGGCAAACATTCAGTACTTC.

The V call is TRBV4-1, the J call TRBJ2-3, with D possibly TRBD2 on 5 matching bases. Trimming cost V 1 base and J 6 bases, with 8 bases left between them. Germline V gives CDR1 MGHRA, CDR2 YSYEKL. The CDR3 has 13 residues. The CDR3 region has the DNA TGCGCCAGCAGCCAAGGGACTCCTGATACGCAGTATTTT. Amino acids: CASSQGTPDTQYF.

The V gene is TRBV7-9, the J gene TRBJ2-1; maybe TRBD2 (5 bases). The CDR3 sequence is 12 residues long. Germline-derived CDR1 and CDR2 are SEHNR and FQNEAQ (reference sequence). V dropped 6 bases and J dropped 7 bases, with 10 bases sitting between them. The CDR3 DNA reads TGTGCCAGCAGTTACACTAGTAATGAGCAGTTCTTC. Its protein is CASSYTSNEQFF. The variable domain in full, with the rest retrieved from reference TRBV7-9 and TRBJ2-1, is DTGVSQNPRHKITKRGQNVTFRCDPISEHNRLYWYRQTLGQGPEFLTYFQNEAQLEKSRLLSDRFSAERPKGSFSTLEIQRTEQGDSAMYLCASSYTSNEQFFGPGTRLTVL.

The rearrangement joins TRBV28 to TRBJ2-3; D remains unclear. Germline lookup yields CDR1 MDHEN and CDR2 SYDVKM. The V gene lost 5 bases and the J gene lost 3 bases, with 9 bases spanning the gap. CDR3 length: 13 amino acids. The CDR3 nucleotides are TGTGCCAGCAGTAATAGAGGTACAGATACGCAGTATTTT. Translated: CASSNRGTDTQYF.

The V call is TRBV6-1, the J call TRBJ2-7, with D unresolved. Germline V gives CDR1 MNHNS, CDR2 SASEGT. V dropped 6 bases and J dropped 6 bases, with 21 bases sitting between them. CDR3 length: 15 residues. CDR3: CASSQTRLAMGEQYF. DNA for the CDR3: TGTGCCAGCAGCCAAACCCGGCTGGCGATGGGCGAGCAGTACTTC.

Here the CDR3 reads CASSQQDGQVVQETQYF. As DNA, the CDR3 is TGCGCCAGCAGCCAGCAAGACGGACAGGTCGTACAAGAGACCCAGTACTTC. The chain has TRBV5-1 and TRBJ2-5; TRBD1 agrees at 7 bases. The V and J ends lost 4 bases and 2 bases, in that order; junction bases with no gene match: 14. The CDR3 length is 17 residues. Looked up from germline, CDR1 is SGHRS and CDR2 is YFSETQ.

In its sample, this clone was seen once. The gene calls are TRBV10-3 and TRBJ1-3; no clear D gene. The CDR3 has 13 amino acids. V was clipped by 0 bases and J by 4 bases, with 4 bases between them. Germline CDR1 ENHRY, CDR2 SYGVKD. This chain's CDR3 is CAISESRGNTIYF. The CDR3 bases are TGTGCCATCAGTGAGTCGAGAGGAAACACCATATATTTT.

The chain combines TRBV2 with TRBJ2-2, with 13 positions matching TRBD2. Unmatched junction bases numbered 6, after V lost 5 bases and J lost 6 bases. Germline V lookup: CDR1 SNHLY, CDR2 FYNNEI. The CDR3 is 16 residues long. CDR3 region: CASSRTSGSFSGELFF. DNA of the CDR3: TGTGCCAGCAGTAGGACTAGCGGGAGCTTTTCCGGGGAGCTGTTTTTT.

CDR3 sequence: CASSYYDASNYGYTF. CDR3 nucleotides: TGTGCCAGCAGTTATTACGACGCAAGTAACTATGGCTACACCTTC. This chain connects TRBV6-6 to TRBJ1-2, with D unclear. Germline assignment: CDR1 MNHNY and CDR2 SVGAGI (reference sequence). The ends were cut back, 3 bases at V and 1 base at J, with 12 bases in the middle. The CDR3 is made up of 15 amino acids.

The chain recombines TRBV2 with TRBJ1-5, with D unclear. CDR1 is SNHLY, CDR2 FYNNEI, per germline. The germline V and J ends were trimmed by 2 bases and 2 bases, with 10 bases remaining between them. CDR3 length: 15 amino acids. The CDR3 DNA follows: TGTGCCAGCAGTGAATTCGGCAGTGGCAATCAGCCCCAGCATTTT. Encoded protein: CASSEFGSGNQPQHF.

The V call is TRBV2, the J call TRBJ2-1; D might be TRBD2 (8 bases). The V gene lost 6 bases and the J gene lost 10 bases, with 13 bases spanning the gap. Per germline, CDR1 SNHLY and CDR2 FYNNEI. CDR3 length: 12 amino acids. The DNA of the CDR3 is TGTGCCAGCAGGACAGGGACTAGGGAGCAGTTCTTC. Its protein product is CASRTGTREQFF.

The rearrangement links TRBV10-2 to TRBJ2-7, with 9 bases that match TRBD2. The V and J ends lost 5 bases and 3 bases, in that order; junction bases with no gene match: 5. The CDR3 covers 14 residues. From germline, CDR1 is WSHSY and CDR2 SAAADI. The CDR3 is CASSSTSGVYEQYF. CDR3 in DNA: TGCGCCAGCAGTTCGACTAGCGGAGTCTACGAGCAGTACTTC.

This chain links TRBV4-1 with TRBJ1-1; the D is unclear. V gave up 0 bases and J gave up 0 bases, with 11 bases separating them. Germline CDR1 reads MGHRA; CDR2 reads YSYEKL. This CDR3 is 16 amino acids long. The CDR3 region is CASSQEIGVVNTEAFF. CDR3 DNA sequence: TGCGCCAGCAGCCAAGAGATCGGGGTAGTGAACACTGAAGCTTTCTTT.

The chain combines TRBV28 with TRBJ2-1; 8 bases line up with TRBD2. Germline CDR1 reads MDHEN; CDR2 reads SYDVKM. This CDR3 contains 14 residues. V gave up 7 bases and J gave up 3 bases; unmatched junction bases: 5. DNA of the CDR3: TGTGCCAGCAACCCGGGGGGGGGCTACAATGAGCAGTTCTTC. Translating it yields CASNPGGGYNEQFF.

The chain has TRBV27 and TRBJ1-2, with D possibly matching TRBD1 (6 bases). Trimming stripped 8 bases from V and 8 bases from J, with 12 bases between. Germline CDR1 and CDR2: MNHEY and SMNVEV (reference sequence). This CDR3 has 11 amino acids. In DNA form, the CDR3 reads TGTGCCAGCCGGGGGGGGGCGGGCTACACCTTC. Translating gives CASRGGAGYTF.

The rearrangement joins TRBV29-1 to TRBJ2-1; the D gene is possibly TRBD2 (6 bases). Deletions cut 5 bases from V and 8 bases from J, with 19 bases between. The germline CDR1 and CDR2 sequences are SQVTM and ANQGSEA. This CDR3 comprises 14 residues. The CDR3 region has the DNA TGCAGCGTTCCTTCCCGAGCGAGGAGGGATGAGCAGTTCTTC. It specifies CSVPSRARRDEQFF.

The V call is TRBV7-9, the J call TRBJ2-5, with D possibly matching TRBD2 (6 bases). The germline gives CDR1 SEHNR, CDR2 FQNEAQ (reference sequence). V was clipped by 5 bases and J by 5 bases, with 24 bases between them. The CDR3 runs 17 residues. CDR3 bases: TGTGCCAGCAGCCCCTTTCGGGGGACGAGACGTAGGGAGACCCAGTACTTC. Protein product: CASSPFRGTRRRETQYF.